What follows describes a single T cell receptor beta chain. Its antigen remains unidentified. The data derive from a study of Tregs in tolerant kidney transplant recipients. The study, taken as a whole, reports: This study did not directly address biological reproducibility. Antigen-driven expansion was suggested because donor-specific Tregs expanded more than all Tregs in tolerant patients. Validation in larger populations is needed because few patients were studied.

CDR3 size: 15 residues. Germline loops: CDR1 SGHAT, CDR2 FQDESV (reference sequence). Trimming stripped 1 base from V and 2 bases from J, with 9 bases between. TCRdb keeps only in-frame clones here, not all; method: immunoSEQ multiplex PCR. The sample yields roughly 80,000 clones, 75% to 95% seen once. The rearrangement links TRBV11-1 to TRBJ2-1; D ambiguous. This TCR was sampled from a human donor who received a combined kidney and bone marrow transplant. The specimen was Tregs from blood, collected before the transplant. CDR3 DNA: TGTGCCAGCAGCTTAGAACTCTCGACCTACAATGAGCAGTTCTTC. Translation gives CASSLELSTYNEQFF.